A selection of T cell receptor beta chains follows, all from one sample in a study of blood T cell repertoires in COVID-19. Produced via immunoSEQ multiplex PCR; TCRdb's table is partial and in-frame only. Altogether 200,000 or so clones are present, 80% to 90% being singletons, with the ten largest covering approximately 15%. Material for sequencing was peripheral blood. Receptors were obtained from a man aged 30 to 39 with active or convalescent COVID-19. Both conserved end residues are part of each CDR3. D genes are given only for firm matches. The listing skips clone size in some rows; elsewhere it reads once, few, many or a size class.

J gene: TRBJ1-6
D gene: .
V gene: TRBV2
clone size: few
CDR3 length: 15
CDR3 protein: CASSVAGVDNSPLHF
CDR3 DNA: TGTGCCAGCAGTGTAGCAGGGGTCGATAATTCACCCCTCCACTTT

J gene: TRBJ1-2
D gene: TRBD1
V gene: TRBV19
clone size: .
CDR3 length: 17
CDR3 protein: CASSPLFGGQSNYGYTF
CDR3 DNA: TGTGCCAGTAGTCCCCTCTTCGGGGGACAGTCTAACTATGGCTACACCTTC

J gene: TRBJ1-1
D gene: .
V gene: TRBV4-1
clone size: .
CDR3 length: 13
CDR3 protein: CASSQDGNTEAFF
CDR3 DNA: TGCGCCAGCAGCCAAGACGGGAACACTGAAGCTTTCTTT

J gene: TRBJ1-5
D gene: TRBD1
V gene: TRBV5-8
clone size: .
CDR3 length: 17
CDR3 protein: CASSFETGSYSNQPQHF
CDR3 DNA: TGTGCCAGCAGCTTCGAGACAGGGTCTTATAGCAATCAGCCCCAGCATTTT

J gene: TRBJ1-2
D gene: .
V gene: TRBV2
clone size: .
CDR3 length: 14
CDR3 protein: CASSQGTTTYGYTF
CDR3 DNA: TGTGCCAGCAGCCAGGGAACAACTACCTATGGCTACACCTTC

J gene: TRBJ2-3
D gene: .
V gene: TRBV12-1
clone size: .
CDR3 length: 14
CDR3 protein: CASSSRHWTDTQYF
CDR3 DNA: TGTGCCAGCAGCTCCAGGCATTGGACAGATACGCAGTATTTT

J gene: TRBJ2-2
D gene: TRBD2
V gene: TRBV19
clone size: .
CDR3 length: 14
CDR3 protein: CASRRTSGTGELFF
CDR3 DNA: TGTGCCAGCCGACGGACTAGCGGGACCGGGGAGCTGTTTTTT

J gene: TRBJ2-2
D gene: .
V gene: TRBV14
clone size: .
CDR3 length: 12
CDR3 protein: CASSLVSGELFF
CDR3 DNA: TGTGCCAGCAGCCTCGTCAGCGGGGAGCTGTTTTTT

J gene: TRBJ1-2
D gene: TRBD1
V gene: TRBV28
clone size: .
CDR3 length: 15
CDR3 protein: CASSINPGGNYGYTF
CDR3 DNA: TGTGCCAGCAGCATTAACCCAGGGGGAAACTATGGCTACACCTTC

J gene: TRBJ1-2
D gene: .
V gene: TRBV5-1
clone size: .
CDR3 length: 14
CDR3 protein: CASSLEREDYGYTF
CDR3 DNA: TGCGCCAGCAGCTTGGAGAGGGAGGACTATGGCTACACCTTC

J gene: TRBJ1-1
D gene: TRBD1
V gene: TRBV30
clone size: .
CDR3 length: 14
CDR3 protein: CAWGQVRGDTEAFF
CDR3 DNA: TGTGCCTGGGGACAGGTAAGGGGAGACACTGAAGCTTTCTTT

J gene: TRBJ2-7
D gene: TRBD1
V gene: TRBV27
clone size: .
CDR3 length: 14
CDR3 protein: CASRRGQGSYEQYF
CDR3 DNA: TGTGCCAGCAGACGGGGACAGGGCTCCTACGAGCAGTACTTC

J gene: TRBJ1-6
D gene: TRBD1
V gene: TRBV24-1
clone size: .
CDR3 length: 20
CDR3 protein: CATSDAEGQVLDSYNSPLHF
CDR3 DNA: TGTGCCACCAGTGACGCTGAAGGACAGGTTTTAGACTCCTATAATTCACCCCTCCACTTT

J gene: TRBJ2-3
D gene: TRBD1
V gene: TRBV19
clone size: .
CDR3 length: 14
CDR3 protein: CASSTPDRGDTQYF
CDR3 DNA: TGTGCCAGTAGCACTCCCGACAGGGGAGATACGCAGTATTTT

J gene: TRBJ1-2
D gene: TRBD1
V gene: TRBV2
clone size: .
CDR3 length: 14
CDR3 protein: CASRITGTADGYTF
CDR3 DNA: TGTGCCAGCCGTATCACGGGGACAGCGGATGGCTACACCTTC

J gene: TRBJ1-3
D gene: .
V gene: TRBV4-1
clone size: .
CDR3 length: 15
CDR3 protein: CASSQDRRTGNTIYF
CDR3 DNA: TGCGCCAGCAGCCAAGATCGGAGGACTGGAAACACCATATATTTT

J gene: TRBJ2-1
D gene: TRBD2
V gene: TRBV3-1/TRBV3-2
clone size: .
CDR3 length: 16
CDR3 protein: CASSQKSLAVYNEQFF
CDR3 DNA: TGTGCCAGCAGCCAGAAATCCCTAGCGGTCTACAATGAGCAGTTCTTC

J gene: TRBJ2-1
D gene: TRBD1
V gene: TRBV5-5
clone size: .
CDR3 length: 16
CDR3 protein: CASSFSGTGGTREQFF
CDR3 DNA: TGTGCCAGCAGCTTCTCCGGGACAGGGGGTACACGGGAGCAGTTCTTC

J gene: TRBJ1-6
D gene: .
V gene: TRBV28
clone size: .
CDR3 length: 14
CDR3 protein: CASMGGRVDSPLHF
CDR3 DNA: TGTGCCAGCATGGGGGGGAGAGTCGATTCACCCCTCCACTTT

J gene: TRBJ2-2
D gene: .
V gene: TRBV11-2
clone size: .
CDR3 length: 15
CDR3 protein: CASSLNTANTGELFF
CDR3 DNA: TGTGCCAGCAGCTTGAACACCGCGAACACCGGGGAGCTGTTTTTT

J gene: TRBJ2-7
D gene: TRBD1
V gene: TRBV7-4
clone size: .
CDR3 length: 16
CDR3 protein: CASSATGQGARREQYF
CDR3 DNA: TGTGCCAGCAGCGCGACGGGACAGGGGGCGCGAAGGGAGCAGTACTTC

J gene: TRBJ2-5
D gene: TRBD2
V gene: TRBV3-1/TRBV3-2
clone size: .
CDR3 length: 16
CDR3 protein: CASSQAGSGGLQTQYF
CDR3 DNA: TGTGCCAGCAGCCAAGCCGGTAGCGGGGGGCTCCAGACCCAGTACTTC

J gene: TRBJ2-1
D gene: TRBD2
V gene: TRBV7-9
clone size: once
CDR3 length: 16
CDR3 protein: CASSRRTSGGGNEQFF
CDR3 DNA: TGTGCCAGCAGCCGGAGGACTAGCGGGGGTGGCAATGAGCAGTTCTTC

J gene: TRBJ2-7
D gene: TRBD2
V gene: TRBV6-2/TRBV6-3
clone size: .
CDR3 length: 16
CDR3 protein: CASSYPAGGPPYEQYF
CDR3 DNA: TGTGCCAGCAGTTACCCAGCGGGAGGGCCCCCCTACGAGCAGTACTTC

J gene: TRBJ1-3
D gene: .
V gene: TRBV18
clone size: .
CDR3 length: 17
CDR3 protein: CASSPRTEGVAGNTIYF
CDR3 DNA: TGTGCCAGCTCACCACGGACGGAAGGGGTGGCTGGAAACACCATATATTTT

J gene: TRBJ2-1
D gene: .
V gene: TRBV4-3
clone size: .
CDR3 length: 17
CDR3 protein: CASSQGGGTSIYNEQFF
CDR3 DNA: TGCGCCAGCAGCCAAGGCGGAGGAACTAGCATCTACAATGAGCAGTTCTTC